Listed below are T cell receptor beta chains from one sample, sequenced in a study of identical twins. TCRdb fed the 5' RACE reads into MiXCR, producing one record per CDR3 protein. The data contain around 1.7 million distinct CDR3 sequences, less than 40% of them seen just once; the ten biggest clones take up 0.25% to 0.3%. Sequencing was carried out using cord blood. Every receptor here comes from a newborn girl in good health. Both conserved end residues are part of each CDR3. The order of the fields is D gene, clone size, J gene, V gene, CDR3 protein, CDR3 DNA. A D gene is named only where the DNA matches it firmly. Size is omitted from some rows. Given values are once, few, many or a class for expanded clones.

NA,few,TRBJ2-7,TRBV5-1,CASPNFGGVTYEQYF,TGCGCCAGCCCCAACTTTGGGGGAGTGACCTACGAGCAGTACTTC
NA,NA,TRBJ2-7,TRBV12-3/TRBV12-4,CACSLAYEQYF,TGTGCCTGCAGTTTAGCGTACGAGCAGTACTTC
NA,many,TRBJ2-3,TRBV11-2,CASSLGLRDTQYF,TGTGCCAGCAGCTTAGGGTTAAGAGATACGCAGTATTTT
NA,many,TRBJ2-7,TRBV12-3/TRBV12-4,CASSLPPTSYEQYF,TGTGCCAGCAGTTTACCTCCTACCAGCTACGAGCAGTACTTC
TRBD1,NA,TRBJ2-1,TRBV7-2,CASSLAGQANEQFF,TGTGCCAGCAGCTTAGCGGGACAGGCAAATGAGCAGTTCTTC
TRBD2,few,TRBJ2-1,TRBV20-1,CSAPRLARGNEQFF,TGCAGTGCTCCCAGACTAGCGCGGGGCAATGAGCAGTTCTTC
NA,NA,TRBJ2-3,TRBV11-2,CASSSNGVLDTQYF,TGTGCCAGCAGCTCGAACGGGGTTCTGGATACGCAGTATTTT
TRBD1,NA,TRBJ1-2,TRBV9,CASSAGQGGGYGYTF,TGTGCCAGCAGCGCAGGACAGGGGGGAGGCTATGGCTACACCTTC
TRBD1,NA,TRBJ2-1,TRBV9,CASSVGQGLQETQFF,TGTGCCAGCAGCGTAGGACAGGGGTTACAAGAGACCCAGTTCTTC
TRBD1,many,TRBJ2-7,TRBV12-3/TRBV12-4,CASSGVWDRGYEQYF,TGTGCCAGCAGTGGGGTTTGGGACAGGGGCTACGAGCAGTACTTC
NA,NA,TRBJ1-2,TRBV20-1,CSASSRRSKFYGYTF,TGCAGTGCTAGTAGTAGGCGCAGTAAATTCTATGGCTACACCTTC
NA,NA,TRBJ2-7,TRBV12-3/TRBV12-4,CASSFSTTFGEQYF,TGTGCCAGCAGTTTTTCGACTACCTTCGGCGAGCAGTACTTC
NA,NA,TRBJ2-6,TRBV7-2,CASSLKWGTGANVLTF,TGTGCCAGCAGCTTAAAGTGGGGTACCGGGGCCAACGTCCTGACTTTC
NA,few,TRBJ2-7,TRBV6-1,CASRRAGSSYEQYF,TGTGCCAGCAGGCGGGCAGGGTCATCCTACGAGCAGTACTTC
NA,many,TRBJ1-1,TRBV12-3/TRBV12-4,CASSFGGANTEAFF,TGTGCCAGCAGTTTTGGGGGGGCGAACACTGAAGCTTTCTTT
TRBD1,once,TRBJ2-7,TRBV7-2,CASTVQGAFYEQYF,TGTGCCAGCACAGTACAGGGGGCTTTCTACGAGCAGTACTTC
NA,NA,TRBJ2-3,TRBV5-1,CASSLRAGPSADTQYF,TGCGCCAGCAGCTTGCGGGCGGGGCCCTCGGCAGATACGCAGTATTTT
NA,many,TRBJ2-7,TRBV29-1,CSVRADYYEQYF,TGCAGCGTTCGTGCGGACTACTACGAGCAGTACTTC
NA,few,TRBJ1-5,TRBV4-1,CASSQAGHLSNQPQHF,TGCGCCAGCAGCCAAGCGGGACACCTAAGCAATCAGCCCCAGCATTTT
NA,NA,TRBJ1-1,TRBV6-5,CASSYKWGTEAFF,TGTGCCAGCAGTTATAAGTGGGGCACTGAAGCTTTCTTT
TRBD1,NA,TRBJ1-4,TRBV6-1,CASSETAGGRDNEKLFF,TGTGCCAGCAGTGAAACGGCAGGGGGCCGTGATAACGAAAAACTGTTTTTT
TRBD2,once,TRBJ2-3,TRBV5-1,CASESGVGADTQYF,TGCGCCAGCGAAAGCGGGGTTGGTGCAGATACGCAGTATTTT
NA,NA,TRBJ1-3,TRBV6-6,CASSYSKGGNTIYF,TGTGCCAGCAGTTACTCGAAAGGTGGAAACACCATATATTTT
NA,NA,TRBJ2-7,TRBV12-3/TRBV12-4,CASSSHHSYEQYF,TGTGCCAGCAGTTCCCACCACTCCTACGAGCAGTACTTC
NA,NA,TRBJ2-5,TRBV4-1,CASSQERVRYEQSF,TGCGCCAGCAGCCAAGAAAGGGTACGCTACGAGCAGTCCTTC
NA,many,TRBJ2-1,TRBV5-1,CASSRADYNEQFF,TGCGCCAGCAGCAGAGCGGACTACAATGAGCAGTTCTTC
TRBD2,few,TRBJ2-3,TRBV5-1,CASSPQGLGMDTQYF,TGCGCCAGCAGCCCTCAAGGACTAGGTATGGATACGCAGTATTTT
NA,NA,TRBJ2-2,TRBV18,CASSPSSPDREGINTGELFF,TGTGCCAGCTCACCCAGCAGCCCCGACAGGGAGGGGATCAACACCGGGGAGCTGTTTTTT
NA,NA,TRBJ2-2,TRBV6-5,CASSYSKGVNPGELFF,TGTGCCAGCAGTTACTCGAAAGGGGTTAACCCCGGGGAGCTGTTTTTT
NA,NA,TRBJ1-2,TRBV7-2,CASSPSWAEGEYGYTF,TGTGCCAGCAGCCCCAGTTGGGCAGAAGGGGAATATGGCTACACCTTC
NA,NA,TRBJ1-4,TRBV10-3,CAITRAWGEKLFF,TGTGCCATCACTCGGGCCTGGGGGGAAAAACTGTTTTTT
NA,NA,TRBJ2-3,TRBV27,CASSLAAATDTQYF,TGTGCCAGCAGTTTAGCGGCAGCAACTGATACGCAGTATTTT
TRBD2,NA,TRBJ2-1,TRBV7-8,CASSSRLAGEVPYEQFF,TGTGCCAGCAGCTCTCGACTAGCGGGAGAGGTCCCCTATGAGCAGTTCTTC
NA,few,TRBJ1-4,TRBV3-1,CASSQVPSGVVEKLFF,TGTGCCAGCAGCCAAGTTCCGTCGGGGGTTGTAGAAAAACTGTTTTTT
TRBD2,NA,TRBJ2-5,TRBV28,CASSLRLAREETQYF,TGTGCCAGCAGTTTACGACTAGCCCGCGAAGAGACCCAGTACTTC
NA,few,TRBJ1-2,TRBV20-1,CSASPGLSGGYTF,TGCAGTGCTAGTCCGGGTTTATCGGGTGGCTACACCTTC
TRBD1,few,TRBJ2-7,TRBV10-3,CAISPGQGAAYEQYF,TGTGCCATCAGCCCAGGACAGGGGGCCGCCTACGAGCAGTACTTC
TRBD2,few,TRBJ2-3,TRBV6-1,CASRPKIAGVSTGTQYF,TGTGCCAGCAGACCAAAAATAGCGGGAGTCAGCACAGGTACGCAGTATTTT
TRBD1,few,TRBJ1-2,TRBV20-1,CSASPPRDRRLYGYTF,TGCAGTGCTAGCCCCCCCCGGGACAGGCGGCTCTATGGCTACACCTTC
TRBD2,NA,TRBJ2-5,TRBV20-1,CSASHTSGGYNEQYF,TGCAGTGCTAGCCATACTAGCGGGGGATACAATGAGCAGTACTTC
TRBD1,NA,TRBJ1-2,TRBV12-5,CASAKHRDRFYGYTF,TGTGCTAGTGCCAAGCACCGGGACAGGTTCTATGGCTACACCTTC
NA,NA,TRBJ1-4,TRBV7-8,CASSLARVLRDEKLFF,TGTGCCAGCAGCTTAGCCCGGGTCCTAAGGGATGAAAAACTGTTTTTT
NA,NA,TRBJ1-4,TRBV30,CAWNGGREWEKLFF,TGTGCCTGGAACGGAGGCAGGGAATGGGAAAAACTGTTTTTT
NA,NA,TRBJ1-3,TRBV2,CASSDQGLSGNTIYF,TGTGCCAGCAGTGACCAGGGCCTCTCTGGAAACACCATATATTTT
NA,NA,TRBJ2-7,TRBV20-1,CSASRGGELYEQYF,TGCAGTGCTAGCCGAGGGGGGGAGCTCTACGAGCAGTACTTC
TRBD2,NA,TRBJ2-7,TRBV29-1,CSVEDLGGDPPYEQYF,TGCAGCGTTGAAGATCTGGGGGGGGACCCTCCCTACGAGCAGTACTTC
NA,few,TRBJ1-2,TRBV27,CASSLRARVGYTF,TGTGCCAGCAGTTTACGTGCCAGGGTTGGCTACACCTTC
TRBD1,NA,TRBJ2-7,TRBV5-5,CASGSRPRGSSYEQYF,TGTGCCAGCGGCTCCCGCCCCAGGGGGAGCTCCTACGAGCAGTACTTC
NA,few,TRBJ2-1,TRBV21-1,CASSKGGTSGYNEQFF,TGTGCCAGCAGCAAAGGGGGGACTAGCGGCTACAATGAGCAGTTCTTC
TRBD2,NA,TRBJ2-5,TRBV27,CASSFLAGGPLETQYF,TGTGCCAGCAGTTTCCTAGCGGGAGGGCCTCTGGAGACCCAGTACTTC
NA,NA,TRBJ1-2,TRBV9,CASSARTANYGYTF,TGTGCCAGCAGCGCCCGGACAGCTAACTATGGCTACACCTTC
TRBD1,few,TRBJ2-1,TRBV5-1,CASSARDRVSEQFF,TGCGCCAGCAGCGCACGGGACAGGGTTAGTGAGCAGTTCTTC
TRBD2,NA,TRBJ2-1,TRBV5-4,CASSLGGIAGTSGRVSYNEQFF,TGTGCCAGCAGCTTGGGAGGGATAGCCGGGACTAGCGGGAGAGTCTCCTACAATGAGCAGTTCTTC
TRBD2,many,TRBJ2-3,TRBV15,CATSRDQLAGLDTQYF,TGTGCCACCAGCAGAGATCAACTAGCGGGATTGGATACGCAGTATTTT
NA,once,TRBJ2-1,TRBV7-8,CASSIRPDSYNEQFF,TGTGCCAGCAGCATCCGCCCTGACTCCTACAATGAGCAGTTCTTC
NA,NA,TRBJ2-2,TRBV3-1,CASSQRSITGELFF,TGTGCCAGCAGCCAACGGTCAATCACCGGGGAGCTGTTTTTT
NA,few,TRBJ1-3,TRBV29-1,CSVSDSQGRRNTIYF,TGCAGCGTTTCAGACAGCCAGGGCAGAAGGAACACCATATATTTT